This T cell receptor beta chain was documented in a study of T cell repertoires in cytomegalovirus infection. About the study: Indications came from public TCR beta signatures; they pointed to CMV infection and to a matching HLA type. Regarding the study as a whole: HLA-C-restricted CMV-specific TCR beta clonotypes were dominant in the ex vivo response.

TCRdb re-derived calls from the reads in MiXCR, one entry per CDR3 protein. This repertoire shows some 800,000 distinct CDR3 sequences, about 33% found once; its top ten account for around 12%. Notes on this clonotype: Its antigen is not known.

This receptor was identified in a human donor in good health (CMV status not recorded). Some clones in this sample may be carry-over from other donors' samples. The sequenced sample was cultured CD8+ T cells from PBMCs, obtained from culture after CMV antigen stimulation.

The CDR3 sequence: CASSICYEQYF. The CDR3 bases are TGTGCCAGTAGTATCTGTTACGAGCAGTACTTC. The V call is TRBV19, the J call TRBJ2-7; D call uncertain. V lost 3 bases to trimming and J lost 4 bases, with 4 bases between them. The germline gives CDR1 LNHDA, CDR2 SQIVND (reference sequence). This CDR3 has 11 amino acids.